The 22 T cell receptor beta chains reported below all come from one sample, sequenced in a study of T-cell reconstitution after alpha-beta-depleted transplantation in children. A TCRbeta library incorporating unique molecular identifiers was prepared. One entry per CDR3 protein results from TCRdb running MiXCR on the PCR reads. The sample consists of more than 400,000 distinct CDR3 sequences, about 45% of them appearing once. The sequencing here drew on PBMCs, taken before TCRalphabeta/CD19-depleted stem cell transplant. Source of these receptors: a girl aged 2 to 9 with aplastic anemia, due to receive a stem cell transplant.

The chain links TRBV20-1 to TRBJ2-3, with D uncertain. Trimming took off 4 bases at V and 2 bases at J, with 13 bases between the two ends. The length of the CDR3 is 14 residues. Germline lookup yields CDR1 DFQATT and CDR2 SNEGSKA (reference sequence). The chain's CDR3 is CSAKAVADTDTQYF. Here the CDR3 DNA reads TGCAGTGCTAAGGCTGTTGCGGACACAGATACGCAGTATTTT.

The table lists this clonotype with many counts. This rearrangement joins TRBV28 to TRBJ2-1; TRBD2 matches at 7 bases. The CDR3 sequence is 15 residues long. The V and J ends lost 4 bases and 4 bases, in that order; junction bases with no gene match: 7. Germline CDR1 MDHEN, CDR2 SYDVKM. The CDR3 sequence: CASSYPSGPYNEQFF. Written as DNA, the CDR3 is TGTGCCAGCAGTTACCCTAGCGGACCTTACAATGAGCAGTTCTTC.

The chain combines TRBV7-2 with TRBJ2-7; TRBD2 matches at 11 bases. Germline trimming cut 6 bases from V and 3 bases from J; bases unmatched to any gene: 10. CDR1 is SGHTA and CDR2 is FQGNSA in the germline V gene. The CDR3 consists of 16 residues. Written as DNA, the CDR3 is TGTGCCAGCAGTTCAATAGCGGGGGGGCCTTTCTACGAGCAGTACTTC. This gives the protein CASSSIAGGPFYEQYF. The full variable domain, completed using reference TRBV7-2 and TRBJ2-7, is GAGVSQSPSNKVTEKGKDVELRCDPISGHTALYWYRQSLGQGLEFLIYFQGNSAPDKSGLPSDRFSAERTGGSVSTLTIQRTQQEDSAVYLCASSSIAGGPFYEQYFGPGTRLTVT.

V gene TRBV6-8 combines with J gene TRBJ2-7; 7 positions agree with TRBD1. The CDR3 totals 15 residues. V dropped 8 bases and J dropped 0; count of bases not matched to a gene: 10. Germline CDR1 is MNHGY and CDR2 is SAAAGT. For the CDR3, the DNA is TGTGCCAGCCCCCGGGCGACAGGGAGCTCCTACGAGCAGTACTTC. Its protein is CASPRATGSSYEQYF.

The V call is TRBV28, the J call TRBJ2-7; 8 bases are a match to TRBD1. The germline V gene encodes CDR1 MDHEN and CDR2 SYDVKM. The CDR3 has 16 residues. V gave up 2 bases and J gave up 4 bases; unmatched junction bases: 10. The CDR3 is CASSLGSGTGQYEQYF. The CDR3, as DNA: TGTGCCAGCAGTTTAGGTTCCGGGACAGGACAATACGAGCAGTACTTC.

This clonotype was detected only a few times. The chain joins TRBV9 to TRBJ2-1, with 13 nucleotides matching TRBD2. Germline values: CDR1 SGDLS, CDR2 YYNGEE. This CDR3 contains 16 residues. The trim removed 4 bases at V and 8 bases at J, leaving 9 bases unmatched. The CDR3 DNA is TGTGCCAGCAGCACCACTAGCGGGAGGGCCGGGGATGAGCAGTTCTTC. Its protein product is CASSTTSGRAGDEQFF.

The chain joins TRBV7-9 to TRBJ2-7; 7 bases agree with TRBD1. V lost 5 bases, J lost 0 bases, and 1 base stayed unmatched. The CDR3 consists of 13 residues. From germline, CDR1 is SEHNR and CDR2 FQNEAQ (reference sequence). The CDR3 protein is CASSDRASYEQYF. Written as DNA, the CDR3 is TGTGCCAGCAGCGACAGGGCCTCCTACGAGCAGTACTTC.

The chain links TRBV20-1 to TRBJ2-7; 11 nucleotides match TRBD2. Germline V gene lookup returns CDR1 DFQATT and CDR2 SNEGSKA (reference sequence). V shed 5 bases, J shed 0 bases, and the junction held 6 bases outside the gene matches. CDR3 length equals 15 residues. CDR3 nucleotide sequence: TGCAGTGCTCCACTAGCGGGGGTCTTCTCCTACGAGCAGTACTTC. Protein product: CSAPLAGVFSYEQYF.

The gene calls are TRBV2 and TRBJ2-3; TRBD1 or TRBD2 may be the D gene (6 bases each). Germline V lookup: CDR1 SNHLY, CDR2 FYNNEI. The CDR3 covers 14 residues. Trimming pared 5 bases from V and 5 bases from J, leaving 14 bases between. As DNA, the CDR3 is TGTGCCAGCAGTCCACTAGGAGGGGGAGATACGCAGTATTTT. Translated, it gives CASSPLGGGDTQYF.

The rearrangement joins TRBV29-1 to TRBJ2-1, with a tentative D call TRBD2 (5 bases). Deletions cut 7 bases from V and 3 bases from J, with 16 bases between. The CDR3 covers 14 residues. CDR1 and CDR2 (germline): SQVTM, ANQGSEA. The CDR3 DNA follows: TGCAGCGGGATGGGGAGTGGGCTCTACAATGAGCAGTTCTTC. This codes for CSGMGSGLYNEQFF.

This sequence joins TRBV27 and TRBJ2-1, with TRBD2 matching over 9 bases. Per the germline V gene, CDR1 is MNHEY and CDR2 is SMNVEV (reference sequence). Germline trimming cut 1 base from V and 7 bases from J; bases unmatched to any gene: 5. The CDR3 consists of 15 residues. CDR3 in DNA: TGTGCCAGCAGTTTATTTAGCGGGAGTTCGAATGAGCAGTTCTTC. Protein product: CASSLFSGSSNEQFF.

The V gene is TRBV10-3, the J gene TRBJ2-5, with a tentative D call TRBD1 (5 bases). This CDR3 comprises 13 residues. The germline V gene has CDR1 ENHRY and CDR2 SYGVKD. V shed 0 bases and J shed 3 bases, with 5 bases lying between them. The CDR3 is CAISESQEETQYF. The CDR3, as DNA: TGTGCCATCAGTGAGTCACAGGAAGAGACCCAGTACTTC.

In this sample, this clonotype turned up a few times. The CDR3 protein is CASSQGTEGYGYTF. The DNA for the CDR3 is TGCGCCAGCAGCCAAGGCACAGAGGGCTATGGCTACACCTTC. The rearrangement links TRBV4-1 to TRBJ1-2; D is unresolved. Germline V gene data show CDR1 as MGHRA and CDR2 as YSYEKL. The CDR3 is 14 amino acids. The ends were cut back, 1 base at V and 4 bases at J, with 10 bases in the middle.

V usage is TRBV6-6 and J usage is TRBJ2-1, with a weak D call TRBD2 (6 bases). V lost 7 bases, J lost 5 bases, and 12 bases lay in between. The germline CDR1 and CDR2 sequences are MNHNY and SVGAGI (reference sequence). The CDR3 has 13 residues. Written as DNA, the CDR3 is TGTGCCAGCATAAACGGGAGAAACAATGAGCAGTTCTTC. It yields the protein CASINGRNNEQFF.

The chain combines TRBV18 with TRBJ2-1; 10 bases are a match to TRBD2. CDR1 and CDR2 from the germline V gene are KGHSH and LQKENI. J lost 10 bases, V lost 2 bases, and 8 bases had no gene match. The CDR3 consists of 15 residues. CDR3 sequence: CASSPEGTSVGEQFF. In DNA, the CDR3 is TGTGCCAGCTCACCAGAAGGGACTAGCGTTGGAGAGCAGTTCTTC. Looking up the rest from reference TRBV18 and TRBJ2-1 gives the full variable domain: NAGVMQNPRHLVRRRGQEARLRCSPMKGHSHVYWYRQLPEEGLKFMVYLQKENIIDESGMPKERFSAEFPKEGPSILRIQQVVRGDSAAYFCASSPEGTSVGEQFFGPGTRLTVL.

This clonotype was counted at least ten times. The rearrangement uses TRBV18 and TRBJ2-1; possible D gene TRBD2, 5 bases. The V gene's germline CDR1 is KGHSH and CDR2 LQKENI. V gave up 0 bases and J gave up 7 bases, with 10 bases separating them. The CDR3 runs 14 residues. The CDR3 DNA sequence: TGTGCCAGCTCACCACCGGGAGTGACGAATGAGCAGTTCTTC. This codes for CASSPPGVTNEQFF.

In the case of this clonotype: A read error may be the cause here, since a much bigger clone is one base away. CDR3 region: CARRRTSGKVSYNEQFF. DNA for the CDR3: TGTGCCCGCAGGCGGACTAGCGGGAAAGTATCCTACAATGAGCAGTTCTTC. The genes are TRBV6-2 or TRBV6-3 and TRBJ2-1, with TRBD2 identical over 12 bases. The CDR3 has 17 residues. CDR1 and CDR2 from the germline V gene are MNHEY and SVGEGT.

The table lists this clonotype with a few counts. This chain links TRBV20-1 with TRBJ2-7; a weak D match, TRBD2 (6 bases). The V end was cut by 2 bases, the J end by 0 bases, with 17 bases between. CDR3 length equals 16 residues. CDR1 is DFQATT and CDR2 is SNEGSKA in the germline V gene (reference sequence). Here the CDR3 reads CSARYLGTSSSYEQYF. The CDR3 coding sequence is TGCAGTGCTAGATACTTGGGGACTTCTAGCTCCTACGAGCAGTACTTC.

Only a few counts were recorded for this clonotype. J is TRBJ2-1 and V is TRBV5-1, with 10 bases lining up with TRBD1. The length of the CDR3 is 14 residues. Germline values: CDR1 SGHRS, CDR2 YFSETQ. J was trimmed by 5 bases and V by 4 bases; bases with no gene match: 3. The CDR3 DNA reads as TGCGCCAGCAGCGAGGGACAGGGGAACAATGAGCAGTTCTTC. This sequence encodes CASSEGQGNNEQFF.

The rearrangement uses TRBV20-1 and TRBJ2-5; 7 bases fit TRBD2. The CDR3 length is 17 residues. Per germline, CDR1 DFQATT and CDR2 SNEGSKA (reference sequence). The V segment lost 5 bases and the J segment 3 bases; nucleotides outside the gene matches: 18. CDR3 region: CSAVPFPRASGEETQYF. As DNA, the CDR3 is TGCAGTGCTGTCCCATTCCCCCGGGCTAGCGGTGAAGAGACCCAGTACTTC.

This clonotype was picked up one time. This chain links TRBV4-1 with TRBJ1-5; tentatively, D is TRBD1 (5 bases). Trimming took off 5 bases at V and 5 bases at J, with 19 bases between the two ends. Germline CDR1 MGHRA, CDR2 YSYEKL. The CDR3 spans 16 residues. The CDR3 DNA reads as TGCGCCAGCAGCTCCCCCAGTGGAGGGGAGCATCAGCCCCAGCATTTT. The encoded protein is CASSSPSGGEHQPQHF.

This rearrangement joins TRBV20-1 to TRBJ2-3, with D perhaps being TRBD1 or TRBD2 (5 bases each). This CDR3 is built from 15 residues. The germline gives CDR1 DFQATT, CDR2 SNEGSKA (reference sequence). Trimming took 2 bases from V and 0 from J, leaving 12 bases between them. The CDR3 spells CSARTGTASTDTQYF. The CDR3 DNA reads as TGCAGTGCTAGAACCGGGACCGCTAGCACAGATACGCAGTATTTT.